A selection of T cell receptor beta chains follows, all from one sample in a study of naive and memory T cell subsets. TCRdb redid the calling of the 5' RACE reads with MiXCR, one entry per CDR3 protein. This table holds tens of thousands of distinct CDR3 sequences, 8% found once. Source of these receptors: a female donor in good health. The CDR3 runs from the conserved cysteine through the conserved F or W. The D gene is left open where the match is weak. Size is omitted from some rows. Given values are once, few, many or a class for expanded clones.

J	D	size	V	DNA	CDR3
TRBJ1-2	TRBD1	many	TRBV20-1	TGCATTCCGGGACAGGGGGAAAACTATGGCTACACCTTC	CIPGQGENYGYTF
TRBJ1-3	TRBD1	many	TRBV10-3	TGTGCCATCAGTGAGTCGGGCACCGGGACAGCCTCTGGAAACACCATATATTTT	CAISESGTGTASGNTIYF
TRBJ2-4	.	few	TRBV5-1	TGCGCCAGCAGCCAAACGATGGGCACCCAAAACATTCAGTACTTC	CASSQTMGTQNIQYF
TRBJ2-3	.	few	TRBV7-2	TGTGCCAGCAGCCAAACGACTGGGGGTGATACGCAGTATTTT	CASSQTTGGDTQYF
TRBJ2-3	.	few	TRBV28	TGTGCCAGCAGTTCCCCGGGCGGGGTCTCAGATACGCAGTATTTT	CASSSPGGVSDTQYF
TRBJ2-3	.	once	TRBV4-1	TGCGCCAGCAGCCAACGGGGAGTCACAGATACGCAGTATTTT	CASSQRGVTDTQYF
TRBJ2-2	.	.	TRBV7-3	TGTGCCAGCAGCTTAACGGCGAGACCTAGGAACACCGGGGAGCTGTTTTTT	CASSLTARPRNTGELFF
TRBJ1-5	.	few	TRBV19	TGTGCCAGTAGTATAGGGGGGAAGAGCAATCAGCCCCAGCATTTT	CASSIGGKSNQPQHF
TRBJ1-2	.	.	TRBV28	TGTGCCAGCAGTTACCACGGGACGCCTAACTATGGCTACACCTTC	CASSYHGTPNYGYTF
TRBJ2-5	.	few	TRBV5-6	TGTGCCAGCAGCTTGGCGATTGGGGAAGAGACCCAGTACTTC	CASSLAIGEETQYF
TRBJ1-1	TRBD1	medium-sized	TRBV5-1	TGCGCCAGCGGGAGGGACAGGTGGGAGAGCACTGAAGCTTTCTTT	CASGRDRWESTEAFF